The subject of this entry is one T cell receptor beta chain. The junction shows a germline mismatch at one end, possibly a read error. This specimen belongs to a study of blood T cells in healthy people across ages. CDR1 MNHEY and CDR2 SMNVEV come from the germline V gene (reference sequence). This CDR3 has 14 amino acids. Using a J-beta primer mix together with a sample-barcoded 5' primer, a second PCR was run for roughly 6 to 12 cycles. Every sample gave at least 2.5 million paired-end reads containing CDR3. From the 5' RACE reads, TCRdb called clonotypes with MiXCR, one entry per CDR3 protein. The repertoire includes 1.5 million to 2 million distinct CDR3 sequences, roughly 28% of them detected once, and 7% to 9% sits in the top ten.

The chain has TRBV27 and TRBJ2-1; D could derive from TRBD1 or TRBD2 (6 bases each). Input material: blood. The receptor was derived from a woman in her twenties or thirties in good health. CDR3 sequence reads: CAGSLSSGANEQFF. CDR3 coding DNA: TGTGCCGGCAGTTTATCCTCGGGGGCGAATGAGCAGTTCTTC.